The present TCR beta chain was sequenced within a study of regulatory T cells in long-lasting Graves disease. Study-wide results and caveats: Favoring TRBV28, TRBJ1-2 and TRBJ2-5 was a feature seen in persistent disease. Persistent patients had more shared public clonotypes (2,741) than new patients (approximately 920).

The germline V and J ends were trimmed by 3 bases and 2 bases, with 11 bases remaining between them. Per germline, CDR1 DFQATT and CDR2 SNEGSKA (reference sequence). This CDR3 has 13 amino acids. Library construction for TCR beta used iRepertoire HTBI primers and Arm-PCR of CDR3 regions. TCRdb re-analysed the multiplex PCR reads in MiXCR, keeping a single row per CDR3 protein. The table has a few hundred thousand distinct CDR3 sequences, about 15% seen once. The time point: newly diagnosed GD, antithyroid drugs for less than 3 months. PBMCs were the source of the RNA used for TCR sequencing. This clonotype was detected ten times or more. Antigen specificity is unknown. This same sample was also taken into another study, of T cells in Graves' hyperthyroidism and ophthalmopathy. From that paper: Graves' hyperthyroidism without ophthalmopathy progression within 18 months was termed stable. The hyperthyroidism was newly diagnosed and had lasted under 2 months; the patients were aged 18 to 65.

The gene calls are TRBV20-1 and TRBJ2-7, with D possibly being TRBD2 (6 bases). The sample consisted of peripheral blood mononuclear cells (PBMCs), taken at new diagnosis, from a patient treated with antithyroid drugs. This TCR was sampled from a woman between 40 and 50 years old with Graves disease. The chain's CDR3 is CSASPRDPYEQYF. Here the CDR3 DNA reads TGCAGTGCTAGTCCGCGGGATCCCTACGAGCAGTACTTC.